These 15 T cell receptor beta chains were all obtained from the same sample, sequenced in a study of blood T cell repertoires in COVID-19. Method: immunoSEQ multiplex PCR; TCRdb's copy keeps in-frame clones and lacks some. The sample includes 90,000 to 100,000 clones, approximately 86% seen only once; the top ten take about a tenth. Sequenced sample: peripheral blood. These receptors were obtained from a man in his fifties with acute or convalescent COVID-19.

DNA of the CDR3: TGTGCCAGCAGCCAAGTTCACCCCTATAGAATAAATGAAAAACTGTTTTTT. It yields the protein CASSQVHPYRINEKLFF. V usage is TRBV3-1 (or the pseudogene TRBV3-2) and J usage is TRBJ1-4, with D hard to call. V lost 1 base, J lost 5 bases, and 17 bases lay in between. CDR3 length equals 17 residues. Germline values: CDR1 LGHDT, CDR2 YNNKEL (reference sequence).

This chain connects TRBV10-3 to TRBJ2-1, with TRBD2 matching over 11 bases. The ends lost 8 bases at V and 7 bases at J; junction bases unmatched: 4. Per the germline V gene, CDR1 is ENHRY and CDR2 is SYGVKD. The CDR3 consists of 13 residues. The CDR3 is CAILAGGLNEQFF. DNA of the CDR3: TGTGCCATCTTAGCGGGAGGGCTTAATGAGCAGTTCTTC.

A single count supports this clone. The chain employs TRBV11-1 and TRBJ2-7, with a weak D call TRBD2 (6 bases). Germline V gene data show CDR1 as SGHAT and CDR2 as FQDESV (reference sequence). V shed 5 bases and J shed 5 bases, with 19 bases lying between them. The CDR3 consists of 15 residues. CDR3 bases: TGTGCCAGCAGCCCAGGTCTAGCGTCGGTCGACGAGCAGTACTTC. It codes for CASSPGLASVDEQYF.

This clone has only a few counts. This CDR3 is also generated by other DNA sequences in the sample. DNA of the CDR3: TGTGCCAGCAGTTACTCCCAGGGTGGCCGCACTGAAGCTTTCTTT. This codes for CASSYSQGGRTEAFF. The chain is built from TRBV6-5 and TRBJ1-1, with D tentatively TRBD1 (5 bases). V was shortened by 0 bases and J by 4 bases, with 12 bases between the two germline ends. Germline CDR1 reads MNHEY; CDR2 reads SVGAGI. This CDR3 is 15 amino acids long.

The V gene is TRBV18, the J gene TRBJ1-1, with 10 bases matching TRBD1. CDR3 size: 17 residues. V trimming: 2 bases; J trimming: 3 bases; junction bases outside the gene matches: 9. Germline V gives CDR1 KGHSH, CDR2 LQKENI. CDR3 residues: CASSPSVGTGAYTEAFF. In nucleotides, the CDR3 is TGTGCCAGCTCACCATCGGTCGGGACAGGGGCCTACACTGAAGCTTTCTTT.

The rearrangement links TRBV5-1 to TRBJ2-1, with D possibly TRBD2 on 5 matching bases. Deletions cut 2 bases from V and 1 base from J, with 13 bases between. Germline V lookup: CDR1 SGHRS, CDR2 YFSETQ. The CDR3 loop spans 16 amino acids. CDR3 DNA: TGCGCCAGCAGCTTTGGTGGGAGAGGGTCCTACAATGAGCAGTTCTTC. This translates into CASSFGGRGSYNEQFF.

This chain joins TRBV11-2 and TRBJ1-6, with 8 bases aligning to TRBD1. Per germline, CDR1 SGHAT and CDR2 FQNNGV. After removal of 5 bases from V and 8 bases from J, the junction contained 14 bases not matched to a gene. This CDR3 contains 17 residues. This chain's CDR3 is CASSTQRTGFGDSPLHF. The CDR3 bases are TGTGCCAGCAGCACCCAACGGACAGGGTTTGGGGATTCACCCCTCCACTTT.

The chain has TRBV6-5 and TRBJ1-5; unclear D gene. The CDR3 runs to 13 residues. Per germline, CDR1 MNHEY and CDR2 SVGAGI. The germline V and J ends were trimmed by 2 bases and 7 bases, with 9 bases remaining between them. The CDR3 loop is CASSYLEGQPQHF. CDR3 coding DNA: TGTGCCAGCAGTTACCTTGAGGGACAGCCCCAGCATTTT.

The V and J genes are TRBV11-2 and TRBJ2-7; perhaps TRBD1 as D (6 bases). The V gene lost 5 bases and the J gene lost 5 bases, with 13 bases spanning the gap. This CDR3 has 13 amino acids. The germline V gene encodes CDR1 SGHAT and CDR2 FQNNGV. DNA of the CDR3: TGTGCCAGCAGCCGGGACATCGGGGACGAGCAGTACTTC. Translated: CASSRDIGDEQYF.

V is TRBV6-5 and J is TRBJ1-1, with 8 bases matching TRBD1. CDR3 length: 15 residues. V trimming: 6 bases; J trimming: 0 bases; junction bases outside the gene matches: 6. The germline V gene encodes CDR1 MNHEY and CDR2 SVGAGI. The CDR3: CASSLTGVLNTEAFF. CDR3 DNA sequence: TGTGCCAGCAGCTTGACAGGGGTCCTGAACACTGAAGCTTTCTTT.

The rearrangement links TRBV7-3 to TRBJ2-3; 10 bases agree with TRBD2. Unmatched junction bases numbered 5, after V lost 5 bases and J lost 3 bases. The CDR3 covers 15 residues. The V gene's germline CDR1 is SGHTA and CDR2 FQGTGA. This CDR3 reads CASSDGLAVTDTQYF. The CDR3 region has the DNA TGTGCCAGCAGCGACGGACTAGCGGTAACAGATACGCAGTATTTT.

The chain carries TRBV3-1 (or the pseudogene TRBV3-2) and TRBJ1-2; D gene uncertain. The CDR3 consists of 13 residues. Germline loops: CDR1 LGHDT, CDR2 YNNKEL (reference sequence). The V gene lost 5 bases and the J gene lost 7 bases, with 14 bases spanning the gap. CDR3 DNA sequence: TGTGCCAGCAGCAGAAATGGGCTAAGTGGCTACACCTTC. Translation: CASSRNGLSGYTF.

The V call is TRBV4-2, the J call TRBJ1-2; the D gene is possibly TRBD1 (5 bases). Trimming shortened V by 0 bases and J by 0 bases, and 17 bases separated the two germline ends. The CDR3 is 18 residues long. Per germline, CDR1 LGHNA and CDR2 YNFKEQ. The CDR3 is CASSQDATRAEPNYGYTF. The CDR3 nucleotides read TGTGCCAGCAGCCAAGATGCAACCAGGGCCGAACCTAACTATGGCTACACCTTC.

The gene calls are TRBV5-1 and TRBJ2-1; 10 nucleotides match TRBD2. Germline-derived CDR1 and CDR2 are SGHRS and YFSETQ. CDR3 size: 17 residues. J was trimmed by 3 bases and V by 0 bases; bases with no gene match: 6. The DNA for the CDR3 is TGCGCCAGCAGCTTGGGTCCAGCGGGAGGGCTCTACAATGAGCAGTTCTTC. Its translation: CASSLGPAGGLYNEQFF.

This chain connects TRBV19 to TRBJ2-7; 10 bases are shared with TRBD2. Looked up from germline, CDR1 is LNHDA and CDR2 is SQIVND (reference sequence). V dropped 1 base and J dropped 3; count of bases not matched to a gene: 6. The CDR3 loop spans 16 amino acids. This CDR3 reads CASSIGASGRIYEQYF. The CDR3 DNA sequence: TGTGCCAGTAGTATAGGAGCTAGCGGGAGAATCTACGAGCAGTACTTC. Together with reference TRBV19 and TRBJ2-7, the CDR3 gives the full variable domain: DGGITQSPKYLFRKEGQNVTLSCEQNLNHDAMYWYRQDPGQGLRLIYYSQIVNDFQKGDIAEGYSVSREKKESFPLTVTSAQKNPTAFYLCASSIGASGRIYEQYFGPGTRLTVT.